The 16 T cell receptor beta chains below all came from one sample that was sequenced in a study of early T cells in non-severe SARS-CoV-2 infection. TCRdb passed the 5' RACE reads through MiXCR, listing each CDR3 protein once. The repertoire consists of some 87,000 distinct CDR3 sequences, with 13% occurring once and the leading ten covering around 1.1%. Input material: whole blood. These receptors all come from an adult who was a healthcare worker with PCR-confirmed SARS-CoV-2 infection or an uninfected control (not recorded which).

The genes are TRBV4-1 and TRBJ1-4, with no clear D. This CDR3 has 15 residues. Between the trimmed V and J ends, which lost 5 bases and 0 bases, there was a span of 10 bases. Germline lookup yields CDR1 MGHRA and CDR2 YSYEKL. This CDR3 is CASSEGRSTNEKLFF. CDR3 DNA sequence: TGCGCCAGCAGCGAAGGACGGTCAACTAATGAAAAACTGTTTTTT.

This clonotype was detected many times. The chain uses TRBV5-4 and TRBJ2-7; 9 bases are shared with TRBD2. Germline CDR1 and CDR2: SGHNT and YYREEE (reference sequence). The V gene end was trimmed by 3 bases and the J gene end by 1 base; junction bases not matched to a gene: 8. The CDR3 contains 16 residues. The CDR3 sequence: CASSSRVTSGSYEQYF. DNA of the CDR3: TGTGCCAGCAGCTCACGCGTGACTAGCGGTTCCTACGAGCAGTACTTC.

This clonotype occurred many times. This sequence joins TRBV3-1 and TRBJ2-1; D possibly uses TRBD1 or TRBD2 (5 bases each). The V gene's germline CDR1 is LGHDT and CDR2 YNNKEL (reference sequence). The CDR3 has 17 amino acids. V lost 6 bases to trimming and J lost 4 bases, with 22 bases between them. In nucleotides, the CDR3 is TGTGCCAGCAGACCAGGTGGGGGAATGATGTCTTACAATGAGCAGTTCTTC. The encoded protein is CASRPGGGMMSYNEQFF.

The CDR3 nucleotides read TGTGCCACCAGTGATTTCGGAGGAGTGGGGGAGCAGTTCTTC. Protein sequence: CATSDFGGVGEQFF. The genes are TRBV24-1 and TRBJ2-1, with D possibly being TRBD2 (5 bases). CDR1 and CDR2 from the germline V gene are KGHDR and SFDVKD. The CDR3 runs to 14 residues. With 1 base removed from V and 10 bases from J, the gap between germline ends came to 13 bases.

This clonotype was seen repeatedly, ten times or more. This chain joins TRBV7-9 and TRBJ2-7; D is ambiguous. This CDR3 has 12 residues. In germline, CDR1 is SEHNR, CDR2 FQNEAQ (reference sequence). V was clipped by 4 bases and J by 2 bases, with 6 bases between them. CDR3 in amino acids: CASSSPPYEQYF. The DNA for the CDR3 is TGTGCCAGCAGCTCCCCCCCCTACGAGCAGTACTTC.

The chain uses TRBV28 and TRBJ2-3; unclear D gene. V dropped 8 bases and J dropped 4 bases, with 22 bases sitting between them. Germline CDR1 MDHEN, CDR2 SYDVKM. The CDR3 totals 16 residues. CDR3 DNA sequence: TGTGCCAGCTCTAGTCCCTCGGAGAGGTTCGCAGATACGCAGTATTTT. It translates to CASSSPSERFADTQYF.

This clonotype was seen at least ten times. The J gene is TRBJ1-1, the V gene TRBV29-1; D perhaps matches TRBD1 (6 bases). V shed 7 bases and J shed 0 bases, with 9 bases lying between them. CDR1 is SQVTM and CDR2 is ANQGSEA in the germline V gene. This CDR3 comprises 12 residues. The CDR3, as DNA: TGCAGCGGCTACAGGGTGAACACTGAAGCTTTCTTT. Translation: CSGYRVNTEAFF.

This clonotype has just a few counts. The rearrangement links TRBV7-9 to TRBJ2-3; a possible D gene is TRBD1 (6 bases). Trimming left V 5 bases short and J 2 bases short, with 14 bases between. CDR3 length: 15 residues. Per the germline V gene, CDR1 is SEHNR and CDR2 is FQNEAQ (reference sequence). The CDR3 sequence: CASSRRQDITDTQYF. CDR3 DNA sequence: TGTGCCAGCAGCAGGCGACAGGACATCACAGATACGCAGTATTTT.

This clonotype appeared many times. The rearrangement joins TRBV29-1 to TRBJ1-2; D may be TRBD1 (6 bases). Germline V gene lookup returns CDR1 SQVTM and CDR2 ANQGSEA. The CDR3 length is 15 residues. Between the trimmed V and J ends, which lost 4 bases and 5 bases, there was a span of 20 bases. The CDR3 DNA is TGCAGCGTTGTCCCCCCGTGGGGGGCGAGGTATGGCTACACCTTC. Protein product: CSVVPPWGARYGYTF.

This clonotype was detected ten times or more. V usage is TRBV4-1 and J usage is TRBJ2-6; 7 positions match TRBD1. Germline V gene lookup returns CDR1 MGHRA and CDR2 YSYEKL. This CDR3 has 18 residues. V trimming: 2 bases; J trimming: 4 bases; junction bases outside the gene matches: 11. The CDR3 nucleotides are TGCGCCAGCAGCCAATTACGACAGGGATTCTCCGGGGCCAACGTCCTGACTTTC. Residues: CASSQLRQGFSGANVLTF.

This clonotype occurred many times. This chain links TRBV6-2 or TRBV6-3 with TRBJ2-3; D unresolved. From germline, CDR1 is MNHEY and CDR2 SVGEGT. V lost 7 bases to trimming and J lost 2 bases, with 16 bases between them. The CDR3 is made up of 15 amino acids. CDR3 DNA sequence: TGTGCCAGCACCACGGTCGGATCGAACACAGATACGCAGTATTTT. It codes for CASTTVGSNTDTQYF.

In this sample, this clonotype turned up many times. The V and J genes are TRBV20-1 and TRBJ2-3, with 11 positions matching TRBD2. V was clipped by 2 bases and J by 1 base; unmatched bases: 5. Germline CDR1 is DFQATT and CDR2 is SNEGSKA (reference sequence). The CDR3 has 16 amino acids. CDR3 residues: CSARTSGSRGTDTQYF. CDR3 nucleotide sequence: TGCAGTGCTAGAACTAGCGGGAGCCGGGGCACAGATACGCAGTATTTT.

V usage is TRBV7-8 and J usage is TRBJ1-4; no clear D gene. Trimming left V 2 bases short and J 5 bases short, with 18 bases between. The length of the CDR3 is 17 residues. In germline, CDR1 is SGHVS, CDR2 FQNEAQ. The DNA of the CDR3 is TGTGCCAGCAGCTTAAGCGGCTGGAGTGGACGGAATGAAAAACTGTTTTTT. This gives the protein CASSLSGWSGRNEKLFF.

Ten or more counts support this clonotype. The rearrangement joins TRBV20-1 to TRBJ2-2, with 7 bases aligning to TRBD1. CDR1 is DFQATT, CDR2 SNEGSKA, per germline (reference sequence). J was trimmed by 4 bases and V by 0 bases; bases with no gene match: 11. The CDR3 is 17 amino acids. CDR3 sequence reads: CSARDLKAGGSTGELFF. The CDR3 DNA is TGCAGTGCTAGAGATCTAAAGGCAGGGGGATCCACCGGGGAGCTGTTTTTT.

This clonotype was seen a handful of times. This sequence joins TRBV12-3 or TRBV12-4 and TRBJ2-3; 13 positions match TRBD2. Losses at the gene ends were 4 bases for V and 3 bases for J; bases not matched to a gene: 4. There are 16 residues in the CDR3. DNA for the CDR3: TGTGCCAGCAGTTGGACTAGCGGGAGTCTAACAGATACGCAGTATTTT. As protein: CASSWTSGSLTDTQYF.

This clonotype has a handful of counts. The genes are TRBV10-1 and TRBJ2-5; 7 bases map to TRBD1. With 0 bases clipped from V and 1 base from J, the junction kept 2 bases outside the gene matches. This CDR3 has 15 amino acids. CDR1 is WNHNN and CDR2 is SYGVQD in the germline V gene (reference sequence). In nucleotides, the CDR3 is TGCGCCAGCAGTGAGTCGGGGACAGCCCAAGAGACCCAGTACTTC. Translated, it gives CASSESGTAQETQYF.